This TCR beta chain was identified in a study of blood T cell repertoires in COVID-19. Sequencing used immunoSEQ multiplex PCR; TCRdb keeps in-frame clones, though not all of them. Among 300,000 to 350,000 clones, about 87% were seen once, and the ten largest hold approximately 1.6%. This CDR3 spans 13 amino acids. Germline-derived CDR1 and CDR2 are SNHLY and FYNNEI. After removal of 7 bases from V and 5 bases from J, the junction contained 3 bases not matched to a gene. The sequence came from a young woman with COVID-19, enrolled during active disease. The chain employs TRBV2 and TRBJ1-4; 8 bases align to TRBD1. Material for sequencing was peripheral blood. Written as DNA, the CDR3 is TGTGCCAGCAAGGGGACAGGAAATGAAAAACTGTTTTTT. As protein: CASKGTGNEKLFF.